The T cell receptor beta chain described here comes from a study of cytomegalovirus exposure and HLA in healthy donors. Findings of the study overall: In a later analysis, donors in an Asian-associated ancestry cluster reportedly had fewer N-insertions in productive TCRs than the cohort mean. Diagnosis of cytomegalovirus status made by the classifier reportedly showed high specificity and sensitivity. The authors assumed roughly uniform sequencing depth across donors for presence/absence analyses.

Germline loops: CDR1 MNHNY, CDR2 SVGAGI (reference sequence). Trimming left V 2 bases short and J 5 bases short, with 12 bases between. CDR3 length: 15 amino acids. Concerning this clone: Its specificity is unknown.

Researchers ran the PCR with 60 Vbeta and 13 Jbeta primers. Sequencing was performed with immunoSEQ multiplex PCR; in TCRdb, only in-frame clones are kept and a portion is missing. The sample gives roughly 100,000 clones, approximately 86% of which show up once; 5% to 6.5% is in the top ten. The TCR originated in a man aged 18 to 30 in good health and CMV-seronegative. The chain has TRBV6-6 and TRBJ2-2; tentatively, D is TRBD1 (7 bases). The sequenced material came from PBMCs. The CDR3 here is CASSYGGGATGELFF. CDR3 sequence (DNA): TGTGCCAGCAGTTACGGAGGGGGCGCGACCGGGGAGCTGTTTTTT.